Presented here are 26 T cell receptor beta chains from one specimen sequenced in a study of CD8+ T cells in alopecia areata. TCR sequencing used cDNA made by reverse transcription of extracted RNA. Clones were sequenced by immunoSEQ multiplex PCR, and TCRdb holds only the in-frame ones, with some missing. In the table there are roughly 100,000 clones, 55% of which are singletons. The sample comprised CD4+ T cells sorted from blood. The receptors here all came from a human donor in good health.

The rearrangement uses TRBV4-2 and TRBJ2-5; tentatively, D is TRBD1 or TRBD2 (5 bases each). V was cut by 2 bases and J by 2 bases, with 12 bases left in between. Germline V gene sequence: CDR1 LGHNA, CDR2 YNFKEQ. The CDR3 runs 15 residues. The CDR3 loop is CASSQRQGGQETQYF. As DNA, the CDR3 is TGTGCCAGCAGCCAACGGCAGGGCGGGCAAGAGACCCAGTACTTC.

Here the CDR3 DNA reads TGCAGGATTCCACCCCCCAGGTTGTGGTGGTTGAACACTGAAGCTTTCTTT. Translated, it gives CRIPPPRLWWLNTEAFF. The genes are TRBV29-1 and TRBJ1-1; no clear D. This CDR3 is built from 17 residues. Germline CDR1 SQVTM, CDR2 ANQGSEA.

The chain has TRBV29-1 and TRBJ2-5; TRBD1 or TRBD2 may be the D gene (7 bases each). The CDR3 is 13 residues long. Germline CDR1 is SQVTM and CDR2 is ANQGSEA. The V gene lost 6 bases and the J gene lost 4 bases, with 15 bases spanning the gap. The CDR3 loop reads CSVQGEGVETQYF. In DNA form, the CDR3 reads TGCAGCGTGCAGGGGGAGGGGGTAGAGACCCAGTACTTC.

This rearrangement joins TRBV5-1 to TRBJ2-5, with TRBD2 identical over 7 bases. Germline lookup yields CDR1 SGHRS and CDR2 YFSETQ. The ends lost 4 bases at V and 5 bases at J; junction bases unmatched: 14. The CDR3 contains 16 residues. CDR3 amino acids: CASSPGRTRRAETQYF. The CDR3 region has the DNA TGCGCCAGCAGCCCCGGGAGGACGCGGCGGGCCGAGACCCAGTACTTC.

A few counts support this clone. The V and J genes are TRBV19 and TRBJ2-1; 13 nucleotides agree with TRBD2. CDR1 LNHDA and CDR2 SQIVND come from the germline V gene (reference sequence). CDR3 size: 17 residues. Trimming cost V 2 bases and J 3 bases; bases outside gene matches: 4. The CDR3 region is CASSIQGTSGVYNEQFF. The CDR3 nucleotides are TGTGCCAGTAGTATACAAGGGACTAGCGGGGTCTACAATGAGCAGTTCTTC.

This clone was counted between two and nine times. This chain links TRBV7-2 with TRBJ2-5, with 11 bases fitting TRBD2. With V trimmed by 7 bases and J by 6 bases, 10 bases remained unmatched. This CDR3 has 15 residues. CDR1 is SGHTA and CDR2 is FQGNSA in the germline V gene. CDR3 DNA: TGTGCCAGCACCACAACGACTAGCGGGGCACAGACCCAGTACTTC. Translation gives CASTTTTSGAQTQYF.

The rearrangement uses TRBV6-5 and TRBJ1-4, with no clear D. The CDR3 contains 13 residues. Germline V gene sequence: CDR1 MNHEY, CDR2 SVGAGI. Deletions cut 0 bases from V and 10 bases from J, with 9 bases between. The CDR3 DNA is TGTGCCAGCAGTTACTCGACCACTGGAAAACTGTTTTTT. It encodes CASSYSTTGKLFF.

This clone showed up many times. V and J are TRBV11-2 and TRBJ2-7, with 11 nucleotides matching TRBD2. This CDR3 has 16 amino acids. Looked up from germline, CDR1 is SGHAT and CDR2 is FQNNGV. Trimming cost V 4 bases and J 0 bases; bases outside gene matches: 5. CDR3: CASSSLLAGDSYEQYF. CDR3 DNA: TGTGCCAGCAGCTCTCTACTAGCGGGGGACTCCTACGAGCAGTACTTC. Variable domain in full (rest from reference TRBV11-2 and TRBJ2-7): EAGVAQSPRYKIIEKRQSVAFWCNPISGHATLYWYQQILGQGPKLLIQFQNNGVVDDSQLPKDRFSAERLKGVDSTLKIQPAKLEDSAVYLCASSSLLAGDSYEQYFGPGTRLTVT.

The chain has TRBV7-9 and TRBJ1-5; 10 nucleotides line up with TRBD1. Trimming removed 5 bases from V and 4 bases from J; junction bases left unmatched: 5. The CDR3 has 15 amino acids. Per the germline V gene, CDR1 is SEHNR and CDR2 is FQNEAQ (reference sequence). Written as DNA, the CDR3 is TGTGCCAGCAGCGGAGCGGGACAGGGGAATCAGCCCCAGCATTTT. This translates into CASSGAGQGNQPQHF. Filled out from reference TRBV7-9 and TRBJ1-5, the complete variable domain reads DTGVSQNPRHKITKRGQNVTFRCDPISEHNRLYWYRQTLGQGPEFLTYFQNEAQLEKSRLLSDRFSAERPKGSFSTLEIQRTEQGDSAMYLCASSGAGQGNQPQHFGDGTRLSIL.

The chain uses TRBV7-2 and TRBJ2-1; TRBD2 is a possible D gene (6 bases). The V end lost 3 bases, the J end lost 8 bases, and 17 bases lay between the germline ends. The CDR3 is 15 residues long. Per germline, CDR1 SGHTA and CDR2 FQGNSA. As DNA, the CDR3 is TGTGCCAGCAGCTTCGGGCGGGGTGCCTTTGATGAGCAGTTCTTC. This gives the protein CASSFGRGAFDEQFF.

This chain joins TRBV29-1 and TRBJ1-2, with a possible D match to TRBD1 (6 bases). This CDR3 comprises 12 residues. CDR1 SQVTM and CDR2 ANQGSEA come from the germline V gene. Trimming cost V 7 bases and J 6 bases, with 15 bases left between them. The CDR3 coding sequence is TGCAGCGCCCCGCGGGGGGCGGATGGCTACACCTTC. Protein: CSAPRGADGYTF.

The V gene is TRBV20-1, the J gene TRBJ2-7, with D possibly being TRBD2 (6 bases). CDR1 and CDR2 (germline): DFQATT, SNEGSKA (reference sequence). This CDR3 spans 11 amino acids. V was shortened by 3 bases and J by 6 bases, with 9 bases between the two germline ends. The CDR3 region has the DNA TGCAGTGCTAGCGGGAGCCCCGAGCAGTACTTC. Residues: CSASGSPEQYF.

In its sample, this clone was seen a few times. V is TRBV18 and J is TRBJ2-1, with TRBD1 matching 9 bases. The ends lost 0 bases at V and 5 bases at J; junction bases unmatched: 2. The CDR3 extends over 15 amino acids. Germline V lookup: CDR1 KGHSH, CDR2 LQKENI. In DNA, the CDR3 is TGTGCCAGCTCACCACCGGGACAGGGTCACAATGAGCAGTTCTTC. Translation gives CASSPPGQGHNEQFF.

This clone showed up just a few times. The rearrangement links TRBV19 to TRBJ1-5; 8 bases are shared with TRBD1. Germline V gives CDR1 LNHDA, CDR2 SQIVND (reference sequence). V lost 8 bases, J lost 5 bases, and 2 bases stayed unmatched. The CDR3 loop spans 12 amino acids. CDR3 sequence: CASGQGDQPQHF. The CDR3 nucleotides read TGTGCCAGTGGACAGGGCGATCAGCCCCAGCATTTT.

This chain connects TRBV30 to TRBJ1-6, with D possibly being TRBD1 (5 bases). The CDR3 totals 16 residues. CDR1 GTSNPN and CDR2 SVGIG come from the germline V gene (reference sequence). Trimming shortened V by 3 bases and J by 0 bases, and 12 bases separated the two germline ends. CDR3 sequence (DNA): TGTGCCTGGAGCTTGGGGGGTAGCTCCTATAATTCACCCCTCCACTTT. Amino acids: CAWSLGGSSYNSPLHF.

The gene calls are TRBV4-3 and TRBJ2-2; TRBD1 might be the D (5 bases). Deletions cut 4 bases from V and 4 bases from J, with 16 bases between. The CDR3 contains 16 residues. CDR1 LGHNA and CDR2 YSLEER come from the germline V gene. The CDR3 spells CASSRESRVFTGELFF. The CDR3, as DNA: TGCGCCAGCAGCCGAGAATCCAGGGTATTCACCGGGGAGCTGTTTTTT.

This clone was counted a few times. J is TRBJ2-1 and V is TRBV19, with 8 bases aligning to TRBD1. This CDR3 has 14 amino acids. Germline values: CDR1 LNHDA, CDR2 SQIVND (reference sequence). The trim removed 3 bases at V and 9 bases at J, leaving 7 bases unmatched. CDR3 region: CASSMRQGASEQFF. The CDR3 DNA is TGTGCCAGTAGTATGCGGCAGGGGGCATCTGAGCAGTTCTTC. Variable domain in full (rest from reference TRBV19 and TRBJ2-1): DGGITQSPKYLFRKEGQNVTLSCEQNLNHDAMYWYRQDPGQGLRLIYYSQIVNDFQKGDIAEGYSVSREKKESFPLTVTSAQKNPTAFYLCASSMRQGASEQFFGPGTRLTVL.

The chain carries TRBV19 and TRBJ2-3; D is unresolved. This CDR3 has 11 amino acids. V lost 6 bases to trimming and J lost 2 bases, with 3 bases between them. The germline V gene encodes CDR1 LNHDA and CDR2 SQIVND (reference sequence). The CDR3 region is CASRHTDTQYF. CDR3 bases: TGTGCCAGTAGACACACAGATACGCAGTATTTT. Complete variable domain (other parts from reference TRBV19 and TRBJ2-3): DGGITQSPKYLFRKEGQNVTLSCEQNLNHDAMYWYRQDPGQGLRLIYYSQIVNDFQKGDIAEGYSVSREKKESFPLTVTSAQKNPTAFYLCASRHTDTQYFGPGTRLTVL.

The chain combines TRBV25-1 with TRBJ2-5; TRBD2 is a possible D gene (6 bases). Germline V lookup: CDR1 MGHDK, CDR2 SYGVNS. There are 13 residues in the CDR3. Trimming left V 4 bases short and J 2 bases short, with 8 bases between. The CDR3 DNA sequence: TGTGCCAGCAGTGCGGGGGTACAAGAGACCCAGTACTTC. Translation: CASSAGVQETQYF.

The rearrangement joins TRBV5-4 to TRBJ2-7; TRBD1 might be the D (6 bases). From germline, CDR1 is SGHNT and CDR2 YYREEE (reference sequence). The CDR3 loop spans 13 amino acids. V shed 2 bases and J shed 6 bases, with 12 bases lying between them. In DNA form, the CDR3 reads TGTGCCAGCAGCTTACGGACAGTAGGCGAGCAGTACTTC. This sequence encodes CASSLRTVGEQYF.

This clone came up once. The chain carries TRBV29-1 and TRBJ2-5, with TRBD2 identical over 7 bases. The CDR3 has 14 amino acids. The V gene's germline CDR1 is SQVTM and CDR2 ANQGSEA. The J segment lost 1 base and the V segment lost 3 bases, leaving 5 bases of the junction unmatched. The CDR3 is CSVEPRTSQETQYF. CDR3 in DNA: TGCAGCGTTGAGCCCCGGACTAGCCAAGAGACCCAGTACTTC.

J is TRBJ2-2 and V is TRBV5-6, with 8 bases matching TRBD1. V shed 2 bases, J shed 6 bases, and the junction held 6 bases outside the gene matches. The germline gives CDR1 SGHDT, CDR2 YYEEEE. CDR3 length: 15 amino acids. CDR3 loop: CASSLPTTGAGELFF. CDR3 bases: TGTGCCAGCAGCTTACCTACGACAGGGGCCGGGGAGCTGTTTTTT.

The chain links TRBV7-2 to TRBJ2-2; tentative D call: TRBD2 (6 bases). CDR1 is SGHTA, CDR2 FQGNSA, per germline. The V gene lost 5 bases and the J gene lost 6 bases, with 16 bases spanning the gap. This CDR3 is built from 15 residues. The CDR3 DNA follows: TGTGCCAGCAGCCCAGGACTATCCCGCCCCGGGGAGCTGTTTTTT. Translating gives CASSPGLSRPGELFF.

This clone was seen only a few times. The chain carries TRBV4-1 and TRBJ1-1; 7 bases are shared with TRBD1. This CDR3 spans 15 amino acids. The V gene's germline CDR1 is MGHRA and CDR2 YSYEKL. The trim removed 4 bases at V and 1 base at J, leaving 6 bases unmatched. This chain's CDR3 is CASSPGGTANTEAFF. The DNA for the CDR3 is TGCGCCAGCAGCCCCGGCGGGACAGCGAACACTGAAGCTTTCTTT.

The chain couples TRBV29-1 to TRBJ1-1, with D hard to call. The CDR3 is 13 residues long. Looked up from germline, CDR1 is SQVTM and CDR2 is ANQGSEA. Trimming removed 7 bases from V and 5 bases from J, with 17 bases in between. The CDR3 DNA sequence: TGCAGCGGCCTTCAAGAGGGAGGAACTGAAGCTTTCTTT. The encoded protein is CSGLQEGGTEAFF. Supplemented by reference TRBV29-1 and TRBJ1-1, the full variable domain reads SAVISQKPSRDICQRGTSLTIQCQVDSQVTMMFWYRQQPGQSLTLIATANQGSEATYESGFVIDKFPISRPNLTFSTLTVSNMSPEDSSIYLCSGLQEGGTEAFFGQGTRLTVV.

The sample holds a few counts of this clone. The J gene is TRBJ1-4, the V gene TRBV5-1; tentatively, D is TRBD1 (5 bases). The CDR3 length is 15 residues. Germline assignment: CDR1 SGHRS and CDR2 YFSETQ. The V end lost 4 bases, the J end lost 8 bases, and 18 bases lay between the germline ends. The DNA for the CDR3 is TGCGCCAGCAGCCTTCCGGGACCCGGACCCGAAAAACTGTTTTTT. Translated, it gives CASSLPGPGPEKLFF.